This T cell receptor (beta chain) derives from a study of blood T cells in healthy people across ages. Healthy Russian Caucasian donors spanned ages about 6 to 100 years. Germline values: CDR1 MDHEN, CDR2 SYDVKM. This CDR3 is built from 17 residues. The V gene lost 6 bases and the J gene lost 0 bases, with 15 bases spanning the gap. A J-beta primer mix and a sample-barcoded 5' primer were used in a second PCR of about 7 to 12 cycles. TCRdb ran MiXCR on the 5' RACE reads and lists one entry per CDR3 protein. The table has hundreds of thousands of distinct CDR3 sequences, 45% to 50% seen once. This clonotype was seen only a few times. Its antigen is not identified. Whole-study results and caveats: Changes in expanded clonotypes were possibly confounded, as the CMV status of donors was unknown.

Sample: blood. The chain has TRBV28 and TRBJ1-6, with D possibly being TRBD1 (6 bases). The sequence came from a woman in her sixties in good health. CDR3 sequence (DNA): TGTGCCAGCAGCCAGGACAGAGGGAGCTCCTATAATTCACCCCTCCACTTT. It translates to CASSQDRGSSYNSPLHF. The variable domain in full, with the rest retrieved from reference TRBV28 and TRBJ1-6, is DVKVTQSSRYLVKRTGEKVFLECVQDMDHENMFWYRQDPGLGLRLIYFSYDVKMKEKGDIPEGYSVSREKKERFSLILESASTNQTSMYLCASSQDRGSSYNSPLHFGNGTRLTVT.